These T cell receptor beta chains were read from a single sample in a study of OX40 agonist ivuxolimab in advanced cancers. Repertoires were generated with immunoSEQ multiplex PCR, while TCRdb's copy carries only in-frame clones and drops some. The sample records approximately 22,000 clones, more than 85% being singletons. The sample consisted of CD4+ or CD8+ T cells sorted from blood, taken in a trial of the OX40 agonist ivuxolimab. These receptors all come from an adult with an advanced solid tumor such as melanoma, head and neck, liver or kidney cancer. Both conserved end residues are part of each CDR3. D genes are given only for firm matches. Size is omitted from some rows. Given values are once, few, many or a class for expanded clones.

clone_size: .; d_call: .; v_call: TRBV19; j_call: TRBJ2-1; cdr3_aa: CASSIDPTSYNEQFF; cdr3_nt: TGTGCCAGTAGTATAGATCCCACTTCCTACAATGAGCAGTTCTTC
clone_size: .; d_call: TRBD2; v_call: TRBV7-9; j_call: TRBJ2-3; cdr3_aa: CASSLGASGENTQYF; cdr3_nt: TGTGCCAGCAGCTTAGGGGCTAGCGGGGAGAATACGCAGTATTTT
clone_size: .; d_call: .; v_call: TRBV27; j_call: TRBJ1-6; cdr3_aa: CASSLWSSYNSPLHF; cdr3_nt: TGTGCCAGCAGTTTATGGAGCTCCTATAATTCACCCCTCCACTTT
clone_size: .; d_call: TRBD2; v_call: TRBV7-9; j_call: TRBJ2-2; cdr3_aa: CASSSAGARGELFF; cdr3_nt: TGTGCCAGCAGCTCCGCGGGAGCGCGCGGGGAGCTGTTTTTT
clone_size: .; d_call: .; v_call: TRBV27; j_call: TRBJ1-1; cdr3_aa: CASSLARSTEAFF; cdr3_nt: TGTGCCAGCAGTTTGGCACGGAGCACTGAAGCTTTCTTT
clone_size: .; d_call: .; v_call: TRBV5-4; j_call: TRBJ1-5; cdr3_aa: CASSLGGSNQPQHF; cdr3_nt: TGTGCCAGCAGCTTAGGGGGTAGCAATCAGCCCCAGCATTTT
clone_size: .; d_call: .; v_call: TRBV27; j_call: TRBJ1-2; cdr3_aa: CASSSQDPAVGYGYTF; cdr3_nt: TGTGCCAGCAGTTCCCAGGACCCCGCCGTAGGTTATGGCTACACCTTC
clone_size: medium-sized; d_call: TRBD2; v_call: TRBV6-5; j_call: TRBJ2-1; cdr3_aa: CATDPGGINEQFF; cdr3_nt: TGTGCCACCGACCCGGGGGGTATCAATGAGCAGTTCTTC
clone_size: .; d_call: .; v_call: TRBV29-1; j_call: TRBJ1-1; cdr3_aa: CSVLTGLITEAFF; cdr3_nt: TGCAGCGTTTTGACAGGATTGATCACTGAAGCTTTCTTT
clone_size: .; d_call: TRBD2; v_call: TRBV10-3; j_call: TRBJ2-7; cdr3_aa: CAISEGGGADEQYF; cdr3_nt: TGTGCCATCAGTGAAGGCGGGGGGGCTGACGAGCAGTACTTC
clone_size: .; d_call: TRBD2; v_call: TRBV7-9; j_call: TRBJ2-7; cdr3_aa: CASSLYSGGIDEQYF; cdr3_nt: TGTGCCAGCAGCCTATACTCGGGGGGAATCGACGAGCAGTACTTC
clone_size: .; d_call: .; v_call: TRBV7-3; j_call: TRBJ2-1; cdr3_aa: CASSLSQRSYNEQFF; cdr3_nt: TGTGCCAGCAGCTTATCCCAGCGCTCCTACAATGAGCAGTTCTTC
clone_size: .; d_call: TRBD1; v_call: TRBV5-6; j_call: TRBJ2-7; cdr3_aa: CASSATGQGRAEQYF; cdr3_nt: TGTGCCAGCAGTGCAACGGGACAGGGCCGTGCCGAGCAGTACTTC
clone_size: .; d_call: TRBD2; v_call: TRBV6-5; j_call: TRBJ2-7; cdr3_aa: CASKAGAGLSYEQYF; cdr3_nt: TGTGCCAGCAAGGCGGGAGCGGGTCTTAGCTACGAGCAGTACTTC
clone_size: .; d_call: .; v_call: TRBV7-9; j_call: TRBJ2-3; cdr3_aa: CASSHPGTDTQYF; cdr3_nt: TGTGCCAGCAGCCACCCGGGGACAGATACGCAGTATTTT
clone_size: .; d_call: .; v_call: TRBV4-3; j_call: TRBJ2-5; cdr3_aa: CASSQVPHVQETQYF; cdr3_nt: TGCGCCAGCAGCCAAGTACCACATGTCCAAGAGACCCAGTACTTC
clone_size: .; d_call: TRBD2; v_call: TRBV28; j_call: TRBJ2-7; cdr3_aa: CASSGETSGAYEQYF; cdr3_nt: TGTGCCAGCAGTGGGGAAACTAGCGGGGCGTACGAGCAGTACTTC
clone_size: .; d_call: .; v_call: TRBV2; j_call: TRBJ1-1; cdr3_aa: CASGSTVGNTEAFF; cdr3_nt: TGTGCCAGCGGATCGACGGTGGGGAACACTGAAGCTTTCTTT
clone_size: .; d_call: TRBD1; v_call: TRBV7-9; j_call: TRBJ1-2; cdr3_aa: CASNIQGAQFDGYTF; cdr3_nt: TGTGCCAGCAACATACAGGGGGCGCAGTTTGATGGCTACACCTTC
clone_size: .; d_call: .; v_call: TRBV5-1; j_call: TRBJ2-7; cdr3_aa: CASSFRRVLLSFYEQYF; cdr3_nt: TGCGCCAGCAGCTTCCGAAGGGTCTTACTTTCTTTCTACGAGCAGTACTTC
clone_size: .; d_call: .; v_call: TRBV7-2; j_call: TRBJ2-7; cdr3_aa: CASSLGYSGEQYF; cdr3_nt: TGTGCCAGCAGCTTAGGGTATTCCGGCGAGCAGTACTTC
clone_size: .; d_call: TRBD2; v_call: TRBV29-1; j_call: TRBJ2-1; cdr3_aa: CSVIRTSGNEQFF; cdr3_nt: TGCAGCGTTATTCGAACTAGCGGAAATGAGCAGTTCTTC
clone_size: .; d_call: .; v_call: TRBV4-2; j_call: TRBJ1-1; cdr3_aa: CASSRDTSNTEAFF; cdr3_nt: TGTGCCAGCAGCCGGGACACCTCGAACACTGAAGCTTTCTTT
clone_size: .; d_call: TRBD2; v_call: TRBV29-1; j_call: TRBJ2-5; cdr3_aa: CSVEGRPGLAGSQETQYF; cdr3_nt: TGCAGCGTTGAGGGGAGACCGGGACTAGCGGGGTCCCAAGAGACCCAGTACTTC
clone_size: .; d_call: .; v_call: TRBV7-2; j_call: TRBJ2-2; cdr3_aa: CASSLGLGAGELFF; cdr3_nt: TGTGCCAGCAGCCTAGGACTTGGGGCCGGGGAGCTGTTTTTT
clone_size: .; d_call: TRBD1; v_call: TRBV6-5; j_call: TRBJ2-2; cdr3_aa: CASSTPGGAGELFF; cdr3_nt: TGTGCCAGCAGTACCCCAGGGGGAGCCGGGGAGCTGTTTTTT
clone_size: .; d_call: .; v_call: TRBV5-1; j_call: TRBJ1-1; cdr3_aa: CASSSPTEAFF; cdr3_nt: TGCGCCAGCAGCAGCCCGACTGAAGCTTTCTTT
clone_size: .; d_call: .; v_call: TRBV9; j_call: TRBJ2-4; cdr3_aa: CASSVGAKNIQYF; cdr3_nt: TGTGCCAGCAGCGTAGGAGCCAAAAACATTCAGTACTTC
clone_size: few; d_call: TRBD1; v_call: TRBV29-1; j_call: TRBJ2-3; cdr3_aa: CSVEGQGNTDTQYF; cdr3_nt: TGCAGCGTTGAAGGACAGGGAAACACAGATACGCAGTATTTT
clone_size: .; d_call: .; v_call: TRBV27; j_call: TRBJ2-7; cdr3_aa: CASSRGSYEQYF; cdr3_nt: TGTGCCAGCAGTCGGGGGTCCTACGAGCAGTACTTC
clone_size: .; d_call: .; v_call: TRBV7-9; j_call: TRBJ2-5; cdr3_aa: CASIRRPQETQYF; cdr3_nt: TGTGCCAGCATCCGTCGGCCCCAAGAGACCCAGTACTTC
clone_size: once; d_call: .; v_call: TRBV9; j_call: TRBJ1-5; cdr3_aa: CASSEFGNQPQHF; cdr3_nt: TGTGCCAGCAGCGAGTTTGGCAATCAGCCCCAGCATTTT
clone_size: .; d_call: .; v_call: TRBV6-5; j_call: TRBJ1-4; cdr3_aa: CASSYFPTGLGEKLFF; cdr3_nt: TGTGCCAGCAGTTACTTCCCGACAGGTTTGGGTGAAAAACTGTTTTTT
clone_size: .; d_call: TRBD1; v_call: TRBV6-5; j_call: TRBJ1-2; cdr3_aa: CASKPGQGGYGYTF; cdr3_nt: TGTGCCAGCAAACCGGGACAGGGTGGCTATGGCTACACCTTC
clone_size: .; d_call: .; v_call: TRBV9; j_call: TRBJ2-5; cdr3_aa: CASSVEGVYQETQYF; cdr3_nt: TGTGCCAGCAGCGTAGAGGGGGTGTACCAAGAGACCCAGTACTTC
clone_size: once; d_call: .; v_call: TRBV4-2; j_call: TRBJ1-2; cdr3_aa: CASSQAGDNYGYTF; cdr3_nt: TGTGCCAGCAGCCAAGCAGGTGATAACTATGGCTACACCTTC
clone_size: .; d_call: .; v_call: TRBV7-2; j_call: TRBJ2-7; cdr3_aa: CASSNLLNPRDEQYF; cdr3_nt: TGTGCCAGCAGCAATCTACTAAATCCTCGCGACGAGCAGTACTTC
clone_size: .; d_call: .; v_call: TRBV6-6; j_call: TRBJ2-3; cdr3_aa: CASSGDSTDTQYF; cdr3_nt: TGTGCCAGCAGTGGGGACAGCACAGATACGCAGTATTTT
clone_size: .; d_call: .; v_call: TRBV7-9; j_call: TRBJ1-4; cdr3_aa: CASSPHYGEKLFF; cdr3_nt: TGTGCCAGCAGCCCCCACTATGGCGAAAAACTGTTTTTT
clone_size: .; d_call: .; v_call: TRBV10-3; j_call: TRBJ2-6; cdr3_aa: CAIRERDTNSGANVLTF; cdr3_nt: TGTGCCATCAGGGAGCGGGACACCAACTCTGGGGCCAACGTCCTGACTTTC
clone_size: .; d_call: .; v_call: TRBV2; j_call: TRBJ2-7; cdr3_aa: CASMDGVGGYEQYF; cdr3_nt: TGTGCCAGCATGGATGGCGTAGGCGGCTACGAGCAGTACTTC
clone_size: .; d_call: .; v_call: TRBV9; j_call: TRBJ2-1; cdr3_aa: CASSVEGIRSRNEQFF; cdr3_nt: TGTGCCAGCAGCGTAGAGGGGATCCGGTCCCGCAATGAGCAGTTCTTC